The 27 T cell receptor beta chains below come from one sample, sequenced in a study of blood T cell repertoires in COVID-19. Sequencing was performed with immunoSEQ multiplex PCR; in TCRdb, only in-frame clones are kept and a portion is missing. This sample has more than 250,000 clones, with about 89% found just once. Sequenced: PBMCs or T cells enriched from blood (not recorded which). All receptors come from a woman between 18 and 30 years old who had recovered from COVID-19.

J is TRBJ2-1 and V is TRBV2; TRBD2 matches 11 bases. Germline V CDR1 and CDR2: SNHLY, FYNNEI. J was trimmed by 4 bases and V by 6 bases; bases with no gene match: 5. The length of the CDR3 is 15 residues. In DNA form, the CDR3 reads TGTGCCAGCAGCCAGACTAGCGGGACGTACAATGAGCAGTTCTTC. This encodes CASSQTSGTYNEQFF.

Here the CDR3 DNA reads TGTGCCAGCAGCGTAGCCGGCGGTACGGGCTCTGGAAACACCATATATTTT. Translating it yields CASSVAGGTGSGNTIYF. The rearrangement links TRBV9 to TRBJ1-3; the D is unclear. CDR3 size: 17 residues. The V gene's germline CDR1 is SGDLS and CDR2 YYNGEE. V was clipped by 0 bases and J by 0 bases, with 13 bases between them.

The chain carries TRBV21-1 and TRBJ2-7; the table assigns TRBD2, which was not confirmed against the DNA. TRBV21-1 is a listed pseudogene. This CDR3 contains 12 residues. The CDR3 region is CASPKGRGEQYF. In DNA, the CDR3 is TGTGCCAGCCCCAAGGGGAGGGGCGAGCAGTACTTC.

The DNA for the CDR3 is TGTGCCATCTCCTCTAGCGGGGCCCTATCGAGTGAGCAGTTCTTC. Residues: CAISSSGALSSEQFF. The chain recombines TRBV10-3 with TRBJ2-1; 9 bases align to TRBD2. This CDR3 spans 15 amino acids. The ends lost 8 bases at V and 9 bases at J; junction bases unmatched: 14. Germline values: CDR1 ENHRY, CDR2 SYGVKD.

This rearrangement joins TRBV27 to TRBJ1-6, with 11 bases matching TRBD1. The CDR3 consists of 19 residues. V shed 0 bases, J shed 3 bases, and the junction held 7 bases outside the gene matches. CDR1 is MNHEY, CDR2 SMNVEV, per germline (reference sequence). The CDR3 here is CASSLSSDRGRDYNSPLHF. CDR3 bases: TGTGCCAGCAGTTTATCTTCGGACAGGGGGCGCGACTATAATTCACCCCTCCACTTT.

A few counts support this clone. V gene TRBV14 combines with J gene TRBJ2-7; TRBD2 matches 9 bases. Trimming took 6 bases from V and 3 from J; bases not matched to a gene: 6. Germline CDR1 is SGHDN and CDR2 is FVKESK. The CDR3 is 14 amino acids. The CDR3 DNA follows: TGTGCCAGCAGTTTCGGGCGGGGGGGCTACGAGCAGTACTTC. Amino acid sequence: CASSFGRGGYEQYF.

This clone was observed a single time. This chain uses TRBV15 with TRBJ1-4, with D perhaps TRBD1 (5 bases). V lost 0 bases and J lost 7, with 12 bases in between. The CDR3 is 15 residues long. Germline loops: CDR1 LNHNV, CDR2 YYDKDF (reference sequence). CDR3 bases: TGTGCCACCAGCAGAGATCGGGGGGAGACTGAAAAACTGTTTTTT. Residues: CATSRDRGETEKLFF.

The chain recombines TRBV15 with TRBJ1-2, with 7 nucleotides matching TRBD1. CDR1 and CDR2 (germline): LNHNV, YYDKDF (reference sequence). The CDR3 totals 17 residues. V dropped 5 bases and J dropped 4; count of bases not matched to a gene: 16. The CDR3: CATSSHDTGEFSYGYTF. CDR3 nucleotides: TGTGCCACCAGCTCGCATGACACAGGGGAATTCAGCTATGGCTACACCTTC.

This chain connects TRBV2 to TRBJ2-7, with a possible D match to TRBD1 (9 bases). CDR3 length: 16 residues. CDR1 and CDR2 (germline): SNHLY, FYNNEI. Trimming removed 4 bases from V and 2 bases from J, with 18 bases in between. CDR3 nucleotides: TGTGCCAGCAGTGGGGACAGGGTAGCGGGAACCTACGAGCAGTACTTC. This translates into CASSGDRVAGTYEQYF.

The table lists this clone with a few counts. The genes are TRBV13 and TRBJ1-2, with 11 bases identical to TRBD1. CDR3 size: 15 residues. With V trimmed by 5 bases and J by 4 bases, 6 bases remained unmatched. Germline CDR1 and CDR2: PRHDT and FYEKMQ (reference sequence). DNA of the CDR3: TGTGCCAGCAGCACCTGGACAGGGGGCGGCTATGGCTACACCTTC. It is translated as CASSTWTGGGYGYTF.

The rearrangement joins TRBV20-1 to TRBJ2-7; 8 bases are a match to TRBD2. The CDR3 consists of 11 residues. CDR1 and CDR2 from the germline V gene are DFQATT and SNEGSKA (reference sequence). V shed 5 bases, J shed 4 bases, and the junction held 1 base outside the gene matches. The CDR3 spells CSAAGGYEQYF. The CDR3 coding sequence is TGCAGTGCTGCGGGGGGTTACGAGCAGTACTTC.

V and J are TRBV3-1 (or the pseudogene TRBV3-2) and TRBJ2-3; 9 bases fit TRBD2. From germline, CDR1 is LGHDT and CDR2 YNNKEL (reference sequence). The CDR3 runs to 15 residues. V shed 0 bases and J 6 bases; nucleotides not matched to a gene: 4. The CDR3 nucleotides are TGTGCCAGCAGCCAAGAACTAGCGGGCCTGGATACGCAGTATTTT. It codes for CASSQELAGLDTQYF.

Here the CDR3 reads CATSDPTSSYNEQFF. The CDR3 region has the DNA TGTGCCACCAGTGATCCAACAAGCTCCTACAATGAGCAGTTCTTC. V is TRBV24-1 and J is TRBJ2-1; D unclear. This CDR3 has 15 residues. Germline-derived CDR1 and CDR2 are KGHDR and SFDVKD. Trimming took 3 bases from V and 0 from J, leaving 8 bases between them.

The V and J genes are TRBV10-3 and TRBJ2-2; maybe TRBD2 (5 bases). The V gene's germline CDR1 is ENHRY and CDR2 SYGVKD. The CDR3 extends over 18 amino acids. Deletions cut 2 bases from V and 0 bases from J, with 16 bases between. DNA of the CDR3: TGTGCCATCAGTGAGCGTCATCACGCGGGTCCGAACACCGGGGAGCTGTTTTTT. Protein product: CAISERHHAGPNTGELFF.

The J gene is TRBJ1-1, the V gene TRBV29-1, with D possibly being TRBD1 (6 bases). The CDR3 is 15 residues long. Trimming removed 7 bases from V and 2 bases from J, with 20 bases in between. Per germline, CDR1 SQVTM and CDR2 ANQGSEA. CDR3 loop: CSAGGPSRLNTEAFF. CDR3 DNA sequence: TGCAGCGCCGGGGGGCCTTCACGCTTAAACACTGAAGCTTTCTTT.

The rearrangement links TRBV2 to TRBJ1-5; D not resolved. Germline assignment: CDR1 SNHLY and CDR2 FYNNEI. V was pared by 4 bases and J by 7 bases, with 8 bases between. This CDR3 has 12 residues. As DNA, the CDR3 is TGTGCCAGCAGTGTAGAATTACAGCCCCAGCATTTT. It translates to CASSVELQPQHF.

V gene TRBV5-1 combines with J gene TRBJ2-1; 9 positions agree with TRBD2. V trimming: 2 bases; J trimming: 12 bases; junction bases outside the gene matches: 6. The CDR3 sequence is 13 residues long. Germline V gene data show CDR1 as SGHRS and CDR2 as YFSETQ. For the CDR3, the DNA is TGCGCCAGCAGCTTTAGCGGGAGTGAGGCGCAGTTCTTC. Translation: CASSFSGSEAQFF. Combining the CDR3 with reference TRBV5-1 and TRBJ2-1 gives the whole variable domain KAGVTQTPRYLIKTRGQQVTLSCSPISGHRSVSWYQQTPGQGLQFLFEYFSETQRNKGNFPGRFSGRQFSNSRSEMNVSTLELGDSALYLCASSFSGSEAQFFGPGTRLTVL.

CDR3 DNA sequence: TGTGCCTGGAGCGAACTAGCGTCAGATACGCAGTATTTT. This gives the protein CAWSELASDTQYF. V usage is TRBV30 and J usage is TRBJ2-3, with 7 bases that match TRBD2. V was clipped by 3 bases and J by 4 bases; unmatched bases: 4. Germline V gives CDR1 GTSNPN, CDR2 SVGIG (reference sequence). This CDR3 is built from 13 residues.

The rearrangement links TRBV6-5 to TRBJ2-7; 7 nucleotides agree with TRBD1. The CDR3 runs to 15 residues. The germline V gene encodes CDR1 MNHEY and CDR2 SVGAGI. The ends lost 5 bases at V and 3 bases at J; junction bases unmatched: 10. CDR3 sequence: CASSMDGTVDYEQYF. As DNA, the CDR3 is TGTGCCAGCAGTATGGACGGGACAGTAGACTACGAGCAGTACTTC.

This rearrangement joins TRBV4-3 to TRBJ2-3; TRBD2 matches at 9 bases. Germline V CDR1 and CDR2: LGHNA, YSLEER. V trimming: 0 bases; J trimming: 2 bases; junction bases outside the gene matches: 9. This CDR3 is built from 18 residues. CDR3 sequence reads: CASSQDLGLAGNTDTQYF. CDR3 nucleotide sequence: TGCGCCAGCAGCCAAGATCTGGGGCTAGCGGGGAACACAGATACGCAGTATTTT.

This clone was recorded once. This chain links TRBV7-6 with TRBJ2-1; 8 nucleotides match TRBD1. Germline loops: CDR1 SGHVS, CDR2 FNYEAQ. The CDR3 runs to 20 residues. J lost 1 base, V lost 1 base, and 15 bases had no gene match. CDR3 sequence reads: CASSLGGSGLGTGSYNEQFF. Here the CDR3 DNA reads TGTGCCAGCAGCTTAGGGGGGAGTGGTCTTGGGACAGGATCCTACAATGAGCAGTTCTTC.

The sample holds one count of this clone. The chain uses TRBV7-8 and TRBJ2-1, with 13 bases fitting TRBD2. Germline V gives CDR1 SGHVS, CDR2 FQNEAQ. J was trimmed by 7 bases and V by 5 bases; bases with no gene match: 8. The CDR3 contains 16 residues. The CDR3 DNA is TGTGCCAGCAGCACGTCACTAGCGGGGGGGCATAATGAGCAGTTCTTC. This sequence encodes CASSTSLAGGHNEQFF.

The V call is TRBV5-5, the J call TRBJ2-1; D perhaps matches TRBD2 (6 bases). V was cut by 0 bases and J by 2 bases, with 9 bases left in between. The CDR3 is 15 residues long. Germline V gene lookup returns CDR1 SGHKS and CDR2 YYEKEE (reference sequence). CDR3 DNA: TGTGCCAGCAGCTTGGCGACGGGGGCCTACAATGAGCAGTTCTTC. Translation: CASSLATGAYNEQFF.

The rearrangement uses TRBV19 and TRBJ1-6; 7 positions match TRBD1. Germline loops: CDR1 LNHDA, CDR2 SQIVND (reference sequence). V was pared by 4 bases and J by 2 bases, with 8 bases of the junction left unmatched. CDR3 length: 17 amino acids. The CDR3 bases are TGTGCCAGTAGTACGCCCCCCGGGACAGCCTATAATTCACCCCTCCACTTT. Translation gives CASSTPPGTAYNSPLHF.

The CDR3 nucleotides read TGTGCCAGCAGCCGACAGGGGGATGGCTACACCTTC. Translating gives CASSRQGDGYTF. V and J are TRBV12-3 or TRBV12-4 and TRBJ1-2; 9 bases fit TRBD1. The CDR3 consists of 12 residues. V lost 6 bases to trimming and J lost 6 bases; unmatched junction nucleotides: 2.

This clone was picked up a small number of times. The genes are TRBV4-3 and TRBJ1-1; a possible D gene is TRBD1 (6 bases). Germline values: CDR1 LGHNA, CDR2 YSLEER. The CDR3 extends over 17 amino acids. V lost 3 bases and J lost 0, with 17 bases in between. CDR3 DNA: TGCGCCAGCAGCCAGGGGAGAACAGGGCCCCTGAACACTGAAGCTTTCTTT. Protein sequence: CASSQGRTGPLNTEAFF.

The V call is TRBV7-9, the J call TRBJ1-5; D may be TRBD1 (5 bases). Germline V gene data show CDR1 as SEHNR and CDR2 as FQNEAQ (reference sequence). V lost 5 bases and J 6 bases, leaving 8 bases between the germline ends. The CDR3 is 12 amino acids. The CDR3 DNA reads as TGTGCCAGCAGCCCCGGGGGTCAGCCCCAGCATTTT. It is translated as CASSPGGQPQHF.